Below, 10 T cell receptor beta chains from the same sample are listed, as sequenced in a study of graft-versus-host responses after intestinal transplantation. Method: immunoSEQ multiplex PCR; TCRdb's copy keeps in-frame clones and lacks some. The table records around 31,000 clones, about four fifths of them present only once. Their antigens are not known. Sequencing was performed on unstimulated CD8+ T cells sorted from spleen or lymph node cells, taken before intestinal transplant. These receptors were taken from a human donor who received an intestinal transplant.

CDR3 sequence (DNA): TGTGCCAGCAGGATACAGGGCCTCGGAGAAAAACTGTTTTTT. Amino acid sequence: CASRIQGLGEKLFF. The chain employs TRBV27 and TRBJ1-4; possible D gene TRBD1, 6 bases. Between the trimmed V and J ends, which lost 6 bases and 8 bases, there was a span of 16 bases. The CDR3 loop spans 14 amino acids. Looked up from germline, CDR1 is MNHEY and CDR2 is SMNVEV (reference sequence).

The rearrangement links TRBV2 to TRBJ2-5; TRBD1 aligns across 8 bases. CDR1 and CDR2 from the germline V gene are SNHLY and FYNNEI. V was pared by 6 bases and J by 3 bases, with 6 bases of the junction left unmatched. The CDR3 has 14 amino acids. The CDR3 bases are TGTGCCAGCAGCCATCTGGACAGGGAAGAGACCCAGTACTTC. As protein: CASSHLDREETQYF. The full variable domain, completed using reference TRBV2 and TRBJ2-5, is EPEVTQTPSHQVTQMGQEVILRCVPISNHLYFYWYRQILGQKVEFLVSFYNNEISEKSEIFDDQFSVERPDGSNFTLKIRSTKLEDSAMYFCASSHLDREETQYFGPGTRLLVL.

The rearrangement uses TRBV25-1 and TRBJ1-2, with D unresolved. The CDR3 is made up of 13 amino acids. Trimming stripped 3 bases from V and 2 bases from J, with 7 bases between. CDR1 is MGHDK, CDR2 SYGVNS, per germline. CDR3 residues: CASSERYNYGYTF. The CDR3 region has the DNA TGTGCCAGCAGTGAGCGTTACAACTATGGCTACACCTTC.

V usage is TRBV19 and J usage is TRBJ2-2; TRBD1 agrees at 8 bases. The V segment lost 7 bases and the J segment 4 bases; nucleotides outside the gene matches: 14. Looked up from germline, CDR1 is LNHDA and CDR2 is SQIVND (reference sequence). This CDR3 is 17 amino acids long. The DNA of the CDR3 is TGTGCCAGTACCTCCTCTTTTTGGACAGGGCCCACCGGGGAGCTGTTTTTT. Its protein product is CASTSSFWTGPTGELFF.

The rearrangement uses TRBV2 and TRBJ2-3; D is possibly TRBD2 (5 bases). CDR3 size: 15 residues. Germline CDR1 and CDR2: SNHLY and FYNNEI. V was shortened by 4 bases and J by 2 bases, with 13 bases between the two germline ends. CDR3: CASSVSGYPTDTQYF. CDR3 DNA: TGTGCCAGCAGTGTAAGCGGATACCCCACAGATACGCAGTATTTT.

Regarding this clone: One junction end disagrees with the germline gene, perhaps due to a read error. The genes are TRBV7-7 and TRBJ2-7, with D perhaps TRBD2 (5 bases). CDR1 and CDR2 from the germline V gene are SSHAT and FNYEAQ (reference sequence). The CDR3 runs 13 residues. Here the CDR3 DNA reads TGTGCTAGCAGTTGGACGAGGGTCGACGAGCAGTACTTC. This translates into CASSWTRVDEQYF. Based on the CDR3 plus reference TRBV7-7 and TRBJ2-7, the full variable domain is GAGVSQSPRYKVTKRGQDVTLRCDPISSHATLYWYQQALGQGPEFLTYFNYEAQPDKSGLPSDRFSAERPEGSISTLTIQRTEQRDSAMYRCASSWTRVDEQYFGPGTRLTVT.

The V gene is TRBV7-9, the J gene TRBJ2-3; D gene ambiguous. The CDR3 covers 17 residues. Germline V gives CDR1 SEHNR, CDR2 FQNEAQ (reference sequence). V was trimmed by 2 bases and J by 7 bases, leaving 22 bases between them. DNA for the CDR3: TGTGCCAGCAGCTTACGGCCAGAGGTTCCCGAGCTTTATACGCAGTATTTT. Its translation is CASSLRPEVPELYTQYF.

This clone came up once. This chain uses TRBV11-2 with TRBJ2-1; 9 nucleotides line up with TRBD2. The CDR3 loop spans 17 amino acids. V lost 5 bases and J lost 4; bases outside the gene matches: 12. CDR1 is SGHAT and CDR2 is FQNNGV in the germline V gene. The CDR3: CASSLAGAGGHYNEQFF. The CDR3 DNA reads TGTGCCAGCAGCCTGGCCGGCGCGGGAGGGCATTACAATGAGCAGTTCTTC.

CDR3 region: CASSQDTATTSTDTQYF. The CDR3 DNA reads TGCGCCAGCAGCCAAGATACCGCGACAACTAGCACAGATACGCAGTATTTT. The gene calls are TRBV4-1 and TRBJ2-3; D is unresolved. There are 17 residues in the CDR3. The germline gives CDR1 MGHRA, CDR2 YSYEKL. Between the trimmed V and J ends, which lost 0 bases and 0 bases, there was a span of 13 bases.

The chain links TRBV11-2 to TRBJ2-1; TRBD2 agrees at 11 bases. Germline CDR1 reads SGHAT; CDR2 reads FQNNGV. Trimming at V came to 3 bases and at J to 6 bases, leaving 4 bases not matched to a gene. The CDR3 is 15 amino acids. Here the CDR3 DNA reads TGTGCCAGCAGCTTGTCACTAGCGGGGGTCAATGAGCAGTTCTTC. This codes for CASSLSLAGVNEQFF. The whole variable domain, filled in from reference TRBV11-2 and TRBJ2-1, reads EAGVAQSPRYKIIEKRQSVAFWCNPISGHATLYWYQQILGQGPKLLIQFQNNGVVDDSQLPKDRFSAERLKGVDSTLKIQPAKLEDSAVYLCASSLSLAGVNEQFFGPGTRLTVL.